This paragraph covers one TCR beta chain sequence. The data stem from a study of molecular identifiers for immune sequencing clone quantification. CDR1 and CDR2 from the germline V gene are LNHDA and SQIVND (reference sequence). V lost 5 bases to trimming and J lost 9 bases, with 8 bases between them. CDR3 length equals 12 residues. TCRdb processed the PCR reads anew with MiXCR; each CDR3 protein has one entry. The data show hundreds of thousands of distinct CDR3 sequences, with roughly 27% seen just once and about 0.8% held by the top ten. The clonotype originates from a human donor in good health. Some libraries in this study had Jurkat cell RNA spiked in. The sample taken for sequencing was naive CD8+ T cells from blood, with Jurkat cell RNA spiked in. The subset here: FACS-sorted CD8+CD4-CCR7+CD45RA+ naive T cells. The J gene is TRBJ1-6, the V gene TRBV19; D is undetermined. The CDR3 bases are TGTGCCAGTAGTCAAAACCGTTCACCCCTCCACTTT. It encodes CASSQNRSPLHF.